A single sample gave rise to the 30 T cell receptor beta chains below, sequenced in a study of cytomegalovirus exposure and HLA in healthy donors. The PCR had 60 Vbeta and 13 Jbeta primers. The assay was immunoSEQ multiplex PCR, and TCRdb's table has in-frame clones only and misses some. The sample has about 43,000 clones, approximately 75% seen once; the top ten hold roughly 1.5%. Specimen: PBMCs. The source is a young man in good health and CMV-seronegative.

The rearrangement links TRBV19 to TRBJ1-3; 7 bases are shared with TRBD1. The trim removed 4 bases at V and 2 bases at J, leaving 2 bases unmatched. This CDR3 is 14 amino acids long. The V gene's germline CDR1 is LNHDA and CDR2 SQIVND (reference sequence). The CDR3 loop is CASSNQGAGNTIYF. The CDR3 coding sequence is TGTGCCAGTAGTAACCAGGGGGCTGGAAACACCATATATTTT.

DNA for the CDR3: TGTGCCAGCAGCCAAAGAATGGGACCCGGACTAGCGGGAGCGGGAGATACGCAGTATTTT. This encodes CASSQRMGPGLAGAGDTQYF. The chain couples TRBV4-2 to TRBJ2-3; the match to TRBD2 covers 13 bases. CDR3 length: 20 amino acids. J gave up 5 bases and V 2 bases, and 16 bases lay outside the gene matches. Looked up from germline, CDR1 is LGHNA and CDR2 is YNFKEQ.

The chain links TRBV7-2 to TRBJ2-1; the match to TRBD1 covers 9 bases. This CDR3 has 15 residues. The V gene's germline CDR1 is SGHTA and CDR2 FQGNSA. V was pared by 2 bases and J by 8 bases, with 7 bases of the junction left unmatched. The CDR3 bases are TGTGCCAGCAGCTTACAAGGGACAGGGTCCCATGAGCAGTTCTTC. This sequence encodes CASSLQGTGSHEQFF.

This clone occurred once. The chain employs TRBV6-5 and TRBJ2-7; 7 bases are a match to TRBD2. The CDR3 is made up of 15 amino acids. Unmatched junction bases numbered 11, after V lost 6 bases and J lost 3 bases. Germline V CDR1 and CDR2: MNHEY, SVGAGI. The CDR3 DNA is TGTGCCAGCAGGTATAGGGGAGGGTCTGGCTACGAGCAGTACTTC. It specifies CASRYRGGSGYEQYF.

The chain recombines TRBV2 with TRBJ1-1; tentative D call: TRBD1 (5 bases). The CDR3 is made up of 10 amino acids. Germline V gene sequence: CDR1 SNHLY, CDR2 FYNNEI. V lost 3 bases and J lost 10, with 6 bases in between. The CDR3 DNA reads TGTGCCAGCAGTGAGACAGTAGCTTTCTTT. Translated: CASSETVAFF. The whole variable domain, remainder taken from reference TRBV2 and TRBJ1-1, is EPEVTQTPSHQVTQMGQEVILRCVPISNHLYFYWYRQILGQKVEFLVSFYNNEISEKSEIFDDQFSVERPDGSNFTLKIRSTKLEDSAMYFCASSETVAFFGQGTRLTVV.

CDR3 loop: CASSPDAGREDEQYF. In nucleotides, the CDR3 is TGTGCCAGCTCACCAGATGCGGGCAGGGAGGACGAGCAGTACTTC. The chain recombines TRBV18 with TRBJ2-7, with D tentatively TRBD2 (6 bases). Per the germline V gene, CDR1 is KGHSH and CDR2 is LQKENI. Trimming removed 2 bases from V and 5 bases from J, with 16 bases in between. The CDR3 consists of 15 residues.

This clone showed up just once. V gene TRBV27 combines with J gene TRBJ2-5, with 9 nucleotides matching TRBD1. Losses at the gene ends were 0 bases for V and 5 bases for J; bases not matched to a gene: 7. CDR3 size: 16 residues. Per the germline V gene, CDR1 is MNHEY and CDR2 is SMNVEV (reference sequence). The CDR3 loop reads CASSLSGTGNWETQYF. CDR3 DNA: TGTGCCAGCAGTTTATCTGGGACAGGGAACTGGGAGACCCAGTACTTC.

The table lists this clone with a count of one. The chain has TRBV2 and TRBJ1-2; TRBD1 aligns across 8 bases. V was pared by 6 bases and J by 1 base, with 4 bases of the junction left unmatched. Germline loops: CDR1 SNHLY, CDR2 FYNNEI. The CDR3 spans 14 residues. The chain's CDR3 is CASSSDRGNYGYTF. DNA for the CDR3: TGTGCCAGCAGCTCCGACAGGGGTAACTATGGCTACACCTTC.

V is TRBV7-2 and J is TRBJ1-1; TRBD1 matches 10 bases. The CDR3 consists of 17 residues. Losses at the gene ends were 4 bases for V and 3 bases for J; bases not matched to a gene: 11. CDR1 and CDR2 (germline): SGHTA, FQGNSA. This CDR3 is CASSSFRQGAADTEAFF. CDR3 in DNA: TGTGCCAGCAGCTCCTTTCGACAGGGGGCGGCGGACACTGAAGCTTTCTTT. Full variable domain (outside the CDR3, taken from reference TRBV7-2 and TRBJ1-1): GAGVSQSPSNKVTEKGKDVELRCDPISGHTALYWYRQSLGQGLEFLIYFQGNSAPDKSGLPSDRFSAERTGGSVSTLTIQRTQQEDSAVYLCASSSFRQGAADTEAFFGQGTRLTVV.

The chain combines TRBV11-2 with TRBJ2-6; D is perhaps TRBD1 (6 bases). V lost 7 bases to trimming and J lost 0 bases, with 10 bases between them. Germline CDR1 is SGHAT and CDR2 is FQNNGV. The CDR3 extends over 15 amino acids. The CDR3 here is CASTTGNSGANVLTF. The CDR3 DNA sequence: TGTGCCAGCACCACAGGGAACTCTGGGGCCAACGTCCTGACTTTC.

The chain combines TRBV7-2 with TRBJ1-3; no clear D gene. From germline, CDR1 is SGHTA and CDR2 FQGNSA. The CDR3 contains 12 residues. The V and J ends lost 2 bases and 4 bases respectively, with 3 bases between them. The CDR3 reads CASSLQGNTIYF. The CDR3 DNA is TGTGCCAGCAGCTTACAGGGAAACACCATATATTTT. Filled out from reference TRBV7-2 and TRBJ1-3, the complete variable domain reads GAGVSQSPSNKVTEKGKDVELRCDPISGHTALYWYRQSLGQGLEFLIYFQGNSAPDKSGLPSDRFSAERTGGSVSTLTIQRTQQEDSAVYLCASSLQGNTIYFGEGSWLTVV.

The chain recombines TRBV19 with TRBJ1-2; perhaps TRBD1 as D (5 bases). The CDR3 loop spans 13 amino acids. V shed 4 bases and J shed 1 base, with 7 bases lying between them. Germline loops: CDR1 LNHDA, CDR2 SQIVND (reference sequence). CDR3 in DNA: TGTGCCAGTAGTAGTCAGGGTAACTATGGCTACACCTTC. Translation: CASSSQGNYGYTF.

This clone was seen once. The V gene is TRBV27, the J gene TRBJ1-2; 8 nucleotides match TRBD1. The CDR3 runs 15 residues. Trimming removed 5 bases from V and 3 bases from J; junction bases left unmatched: 8. Germline CDR1 is MNHEY and CDR2 is SMNVEV (reference sequence). DNA for the CDR3: TGTGCCAGCAGTCCCCGGACAGGGTGGTACTATGGCTACACCTTC. This gives the protein CASSPRTGWYYGYTF.

This clone was observed a handful of times. This sequence joins TRBV7-2 and TRBJ2-2; TRBD1 might be the D (5 bases). V was pared by 5 bases and J by 3 bases, with 13 bases between. Germline assignment: CDR1 SGHTA and CDR2 FQGNSA. The CDR3 totals 15 residues. The CDR3 region is CASSRTGRYTGELFF. Here the CDR3 DNA reads TGTGCCAGCAGCCGAACAGGACGGTACACCGGGGAGCTGTTTTTT.

The chain has TRBV7-6 and TRBJ2-2, with TRBD1 identical over 7 bases. The CDR3 totals 14 residues. V dropped 5 bases and J dropped 5; count of bases not matched to a gene: 5. The V gene's germline CDR1 is SGHVS and CDR2 FNYEAQ. The chain's CDR3 is CASSATGWTGELFF. The CDR3, as DNA: TGTGCCAGCAGCGCGACAGGGTGGACCGGGGAGCTGTTTTTT.

This chain joins TRBV7-2 and TRBJ2-7, with TRBD2 matching over 13 bases. CDR3 length: 17 amino acids. CDR1 is SGHTA and CDR2 is FQGNSA in the germline V gene. V gave up 5 bases and J gave up 2 bases; unmatched junction bases: 9. Here the CDR3 DNA reads TGTGCCAGCAGCGTTGCCGGGACTAGCGGGACCACCTACGAGCAGTACTTC. Translating gives CASSVAGTSGTTYEQYF. Combining the CDR3 with reference TRBV7-2 and TRBJ2-7 gives the whole variable domain GAGVSQSPSNKVTEKGKDVELRCDPISGHTALYWYRQSLGQGLEFLIYFQGNSAPDKSGLPSDRFSAERTGGSVSTLTIQRTQQEDSAVYLCASSVAGTSGTTYEQYFGPGTRLTVT.

The chain is built from TRBV13 and TRBJ2-1, with 12 bases matching TRBD2. V trimming: 5 bases; J trimming: 5 bases; junction bases outside the gene matches: 7. The CDR3 spans 16 residues. Germline V gene data show CDR1 as PRHDT and CDR2 as FYEKMQ (reference sequence). Here the CDR3 reads CASSPNLAGGNNEQFF. The CDR3 bases are TGTGCCAGCAGCCCCAATCTAGCGGGAGGGAACAATGAGCAGTTCTTC.

In its sample, this clone was seen a few times. The J gene is TRBJ2-5, the V gene TRBV4-2; D not resolved. The end of the DNA fits TRBJ2-7 better, so the J call may be wrong. The CDR3 sequence is 14 residues long. Germline loops: CDR1 LGHNA, CDR2 YNFKEQ. CDR3: CASSQEGGIYEQYF. In nucleotides, the CDR3 is TGTGCCAGCAGCCAAGAAGGCGGAATCTACGAGCAGTACTTC.

The genes are TRBV7-2 and TRBJ2-5; 11 nucleotides line up with TRBD2. This CDR3 has 15 amino acids. CDR1 SGHTA and CDR2 FQGNSA come from the germline V gene. Unmatched junction bases numbered 5, after V lost 2 bases and J lost 6 bases. In nucleotides, the CDR3 is TGTGCCAGCAGCTTAACTAGCGGGAGAACGAAGACCCAGTACTTC. This translates into CASSLTSGRTKTQYF.

The chain combines TRBV5-4 with TRBJ2-7; 8 nucleotides match TRBD1. Germline values: CDR1 SGHNT, CDR2 YYREEE (reference sequence). The ends lost 2 bases at V and 7 bases at J; junction bases unmatched: 11. The CDR3 spans 15 residues. As DNA, the CDR3 is TGTGCCAGCAGCTTCAAGACAGGGGCGCAGGGGGAGCAGTACTTC. Amino acids: CASSFKTGAQGEQYF.

The chain joins TRBV7-9 to TRBJ2-7; D not resolved. Between the trimmed V and J ends, which lost 5 bases and 4 bases, there was a span of 18 bases. The germline V gene encodes CDR1 SEHNR and CDR2 FQNEAQ (reference sequence). The CDR3 length is 15 residues. The CDR3 sequence is CASSPQAGIVYEQYF. The CDR3 nucleotides read TGTGCCAGCAGCCCCCAAGCAGGAATTGTTTACGAGCAGTACTTC.

The chain carries TRBV2 and TRBJ2-5, with unresolved D. CDR1 and CDR2 (germline): SNHLY, FYNNEI. V was cut by 4 bases and J by 1 base, with 10 bases left in between. This CDR3 is 14 amino acids long. CDR3 sequence: CASSVRQVQETQYF. The CDR3 DNA reads TGTGCCAGCAGTGTAAGGCAGGTCCAAGAGACCCAGTACTTC.

V is TRBV5-4 and J is TRBJ2-1, with TRBD2 matching over 7 bases. J lost 9 bases, V lost 1 base, and 10 bases had no gene match. The germline V gene has CDR1 SGHNT and CDR2 YYREEE (reference sequence). The CDR3 runs to 15 residues. Here the CDR3 reads CASSLIGGGPSEQFF. The CDR3 region has the DNA TGTGCCAGCAGCTTGATTGGGGGAGGGCCTAGTGAGCAGTTCTTC.

This clone came up a few times. The chain's CDR3 is CASRFNYEQYF. The CDR3 DNA follows: TGTGCCAGCAGATTTAACTACGAGCAGTACTTC. The chain couples TRBV27 to TRBJ2-7; no reliable D call. There are 11 residues in the CDR3. The germline gives CDR1 MNHEY, CDR2 SMNVEV (reference sequence). The V end lost 6 bases, the J end lost 3 bases, and 6 bases lay between the germline ends.

The gene calls are TRBV30 and TRBJ2-7; TRBD1 matches at 8 bases. J was trimmed by 6 bases and V by 8 bases; bases with no gene match: 12. Germline V gene lookup returns CDR1 GTSNPN and CDR2 SVGIG (reference sequence). This CDR3 contains 13 residues. CDR3 DNA: TGTGCCCGATCCGGGACAGGCACCCGCGAGCAGTACTTC. Translation gives CARSGTGTREQYF.

The rearrangement links TRBV4-2 to TRBJ2-1, with 8 bases identical to TRBD2. V shed 4 bases, J shed 8 bases, and the junction held 7 bases outside the gene matches. Germline CDR1 is LGHNA and CDR2 is YNFKEQ. CDR3 size: 14 residues. CDR3: CASSPGGVRDEQFF. The CDR3 DNA reads as TGTGCCAGCAGCCCGGGGGGGGTTAGGGATGAGCAGTTCTTC.

V and J are TRBV28 and TRBJ2-5; D not resolved. The CDR3 sequence is 13 residues long. Trimming cost V 3 bases and J 1 base, with 6 bases left between them. Germline CDR1 and CDR2: MDHEN and SYDVKM. In nucleotides, the CDR3 is TGTGCCAGCAGTTTCAGTCTCCAAGAGACCCAGTACTTC. Translated, it gives CASSFSLQETQYF.

This clone came up a few times. The rearrangement links TRBV9 to TRBJ2-5; 9 nucleotides line up with TRBD1. Per germline, CDR1 SGDLS and CDR2 YYNGEE. V was clipped by 0 bases and J by 11 bases; unmatched bases: 23. The CDR3 runs to 19 residues. CDR3 coding DNA: TGTGCCAGCAGCGTAGTAAATCGTGGGGGGGGGACAGGGTCGTATGAGCAGTACTTC. It codes for CASSVVNRGGGTGSYEQYF.

This clone was seen only once. V and J are TRBV30 and TRBJ2-5; 7 bases are shared with TRBD1. This CDR3 contains 13 residues. In germline, CDR1 is GTSNPN, CDR2 SVGIG (reference sequence). Trimming cost V 3 bases and J 5 bases; bases outside gene matches: 6. CDR3 coding DNA: TGTGCCTGGAGCCGACACAGGGGCGAGACCCAGTACTTC. This gives the protein CAWSRHRGETQYF.

As DNA, the CDR3 is TGTGCCACCAGCAGTACGGTCGGGTTGAGCTACGAGCAGTACTTC. This codes for CATSSTVGLSYEQYF. The chain employs TRBV15 and TRBJ2-7, with D unclear. Germline CDR1 LNHNV, CDR2 YYDKDF (reference sequence). V dropped 3 bases and J dropped 3 bases, with 15 bases sitting between them. The CDR3 covers 15 residues.